The 16 T cell receptor beta chains in this list originate from one sample, sequenced in a study of T cells in Graves' hyperthyroidism and ophthalmopathy (dated by TCRdb to between 2017 and 2020). The library was built by means of multiplex PCR. Sequencing took place on an Illumina HiSeq 2000. Amplification of TCR beta CDR3 regions was carried out from RNA transcripts. For the first round of RT-PCR on the TCR CDR3, the HTBI primer set was used together with the Qiagen OneStep RT-PCR kit. In TCRdb, the public reads were trimmed at Q25 with fastp and aligned with MiXCR, with productive beta chains retained. When rows share a CDR3 protein, they turn into one entry using the most common DNA and genes. The sample includes 400,000 to 550,000 distinct CDR3 sequences, with 13% to 15% observed a single time. Of the sample, less than 20% is held by the ten largest clones. Material for sequencing was blood. The source is a woman between 18 and 29 years old with Graves' hyperthyroidism.

Regarding this clonotype: This may be a read error: a much more frequent sequence differs by one nucleotide. The chain combines TRBV7-9 with TRBJ2-1, with TRBD2 identical over 7 bases. The CDR3 sequence is 16 residues long. CDR1 SEHNR and CDR2 FQNEAQ come from the germline V gene (reference sequence). The trim removed 3 bases at V and 7 bases at J, leaving 12 bases unmatched. The CDR3 region is CASSLASGSEGNEQFF. CDR3 in DNA: TGTGCCAGCAGCTTGGCTAGCGGCAGCGAGGGGAATGAGCAGTTCTTC.

This chain joins TRBV6-1 and TRBJ2-2; 14 bases agree with TRBD2. V lost 6 bases to trimming and J lost 4 bases; unmatched junction nucleotides: 10. Germline CDR1 MNHNS, CDR2 SASEGT. The CDR3 contains 18 residues. CDR3 bases: TGTGCCAGCAGCCCCCGACTAGCGGGAGGGCCGGGCACCGGGGAGCTGTTTTTT. It translates to CASSPRLAGGPGTGELFF.

The chain combines TRBV5-1 with TRBJ2-1; 7 bases fit TRBD2. Germline lookup yields CDR1 SGHRS and CDR2 YFSETQ. The CDR3 loop spans 16 amino acids. V dropped 4 bases and J dropped 5; count of bases not matched to a gene: 12. CDR3 nucleotide sequence: TGCGCCAGCAGCCCGGATGCGGGAGTAGGCGACAATGAGCAGTTCTTC. Its protein is CASSPDAGVGDNEQFF. The variable domain in full, with the rest retrieved from reference TRBV5-1 and TRBJ2-1, is KAGVTQTPRYLIKTRGQQVTLSCSPISGHRSVSWYQQTPGQGLQFLFEYFSETQRNKGNFPGRFSGRQFSNSRSEMNVSTLELGDSALYLCASSPDAGVGDNEQFFGPGTRLTVL.

This clonotype was picked up many times. V is TRBV12-3 or TRBV12-4 and J is TRBJ2-7; D gene ambiguous. The germline V and J ends were trimmed by 4 bases and 2 bases, with 18 bases remaining between them. The CDR3 is 16 amino acids. CDR3 in amino acids: CASSSLPETFPYEQYF. CDR3 DNA: TGTGCCAGCAGTTCTCTTCCCGAAACGTTCCCCTACGAGCAGTACTTC.

This clonotype was seen only a few times. The chain couples TRBV9 to TRBJ2-1; 12 bases agree with TRBD1. The CDR3 spans 15 residues. J was trimmed by 6 bases and V by 2 bases; bases with no gene match: 3. Germline CDR1 SGDLS, CDR2 YYNGEE. DNA for the CDR3: TGTGCCAGCAGCGTGGGACAGGGGGCGGCCAATGAGCAGTTCTTC. Its translation: CASSVGQGAANEQFF.

This clonotype has just a few counts. The chain combines TRBV5-1 with TRBJ1-1; D is unclear. This CDR3 region has 13 residues. Germline CDR1 and CDR2: SGHRS and YFSETQ. Trimming cost V 1 base and J 7 bases, with 11 bases left between them. CDR3 coding DNA: TGCGCCAGCAGCTTGTGGGGTGCCAATGAAGCTTTCTTT. Its protein product is CASSLWGANEAFF.

This sequence joins TRBV5-8 and TRBJ2-2; D is uncertain. This CDR3 is 15 amino acids long. The V end was cut by 3 bases, the J end by 1 base, with 10 bases between. Germline V gene sequence: CDR1 SGHTS, CDR2 YDEGEE. Here the CDR3 DNA reads TGTGCCAGCAGCTCGACACAGTGGAACACCGGGGAGCTGTTTTTT. Translation gives CASSSTQWNTGELFF.

This clonotype was observed many times. This rearrangement joins TRBV12-3 or TRBV12-4 to TRBJ2-1; no definite D call. Trimming pared 7 bases from V and 2 bases from J, leaving 9 bases between. This CDR3 contains 13 residues. CDR3: CASNSKPYNEQFF. In nucleotides, the CDR3 is TGTGCCAGCAATTCTAAGCCCTACAATGAGCAGTTCTTC.

This clonotype showed up just a few times. The chain is built from TRBV7-9 and TRBJ2-1, with a weak D call TRBD1 (5 bases). The CDR3 extends over 14 amino acids. Germline CDR1 and CDR2: SEHNR and FQNEAQ (reference sequence). V was pared by 5 bases and J by 1 base, with 9 bases between. The CDR3 reads CASSPRVSYNEQFF. In nucleotides, the CDR3 is TGTGCCAGCAGCCCCAGGGTATCCTACAATGAGCAGTTCTTC. Drawing the rest from reference TRBV7-9 and TRBJ2-1, the complete variable domain is DTGVSQNPRHKITKRGQNVTFRCDPISEHNRLYWYRQTLGQGPEFLTYFQNEAQLEKSRLLSDRFSAERPKGSFSTLEIQRTEQGDSAMYLCASSPRVSYNEQFFGPGTRLTVL.

This clonotype showed up just a few times. The junction departs from germline at one end; a sequencing error may be responsible. The chain is built from TRBV12-3 or TRBV12-4 and TRBJ1-1; D gene ambiguous. The CDR3 contains 14 residues. The CDR3 region is CANSPANTFTEAFF. In DNA, the CDR3 is TGTGCCAACAGTCCCGCTAACACGTTCACTGAAGCTTTCTTT.

The rearrangement joins TRBV9 to TRBJ1-2; the D is unclear. CDR3 length: 14 amino acids. Per germline, CDR1 SGDLS and CDR2 YYNGEE. The V and J ends lost 0 bases and 2 bases respectively, with 8 bases between them. The CDR3 is CASSVVAANYGYTF. The CDR3 nucleotides are TGTGCCAGCAGCGTAGTCGCAGCAAACTATGGCTACACCTTC.

This clonotype was found many times. This chain uses TRBV10-1 with TRBJ2-7; D might be TRBD1 or TRBD2, each matching 5 bases. V lost 6 bases and J 4 bases, leaving 10 bases between the germline ends. The V gene's germline CDR1 is WNHNN and CDR2 SYGVQD (reference sequence). The CDR3 consists of 12 residues. This CDR3 reads CASSGDGYEQYF. The CDR3 nucleotides read TGCGCCAGCAGCGGGGACGGATACGAGCAGTACTTC.

J is TRBJ2-3 and V is TRBV29-1; D gene unclear. Trimming pared 3 bases from V and 8 bases from J, leaving 15 bases between. This CDR3 region has 13 residues. Germline CDR1 reads SQVTM; CDR2 reads ANQGSEA. The CDR3 is CSVEPPASTTQYF. The CDR3 nucleotides are TGCAGCGTTGAGCCCCCGGCCTCTACTACGCAGTATTTT.

Ten or more counts support this clonotype. The rearrangement joins TRBV11-2 to TRBJ2-7, with D perhaps TRBD1 (6 bases). Germline V gene lookup returns CDR1 SGHAT and CDR2 FQNNGV. V lost 0 bases and J 3 bases, leaving 9 bases between the germline ends. This CDR3 comprises 14 residues. The CDR3 is CASSLEQGGYEQYF. The CDR3 DNA reads as TGTGCCAGCAGCTTAGAACAGGGTGGCTACGAGCAGTACTTC. The entire variable domain, with the rest obtained from reference TRBV11-2 and TRBJ2-7, is as follows: EAGVAQSPRYKIIEKRQSVAFWCNPISGHATLYWYQQILGQGPKLLIQFQNNGVVDDSQLPKDRFSAERLKGVDSTLKIQPAKLEDSAVYLCASSLEQGGYEQYFGPGTRLTVT.

In this sample, this clonotype turned up once. The chain couples TRBV12-3 or TRBV12-4 to TRBJ2-5; 10 nucleotides align to TRBD2. V lost 3 bases to trimming and J lost 5 bases; unmatched junction nucleotides: 6. The CDR3 has 15 amino acids. The CDR3 DNA sequence: TGTGCCAGCAGTTTTCGTACTAGCGGGAAGGAGACCCAGTACTTC. Its protein product is CASSFRTSGKETQYF.

This clonotype was seen many times. The gene calls are TRBV19 and TRBJ1-2; D possibly corresponds to TRBD1 (5 bases). The CDR3 has 12 amino acids. CDR1 and CDR2 (germline): LNHDA, SQIVND (reference sequence). With 9 bases removed from V and 8 bases from J, the gap between germline ends came to 16 bases. The CDR3 sequence: CASSPGGNGYTF. The CDR3 region has the DNA TGTGCCAGCTCCCCCGGGGGTAACGGCTACACCTTC.